Shown below are 23 T cell receptor beta chains from a single sample sequenced in a study of post-analysis software for immune sequencing data. Points from the study as a whole: Elevated frequency relative to controls characterized four or five TRBV segments in patients, TRBV5-6, TRBV5-1 and TRBV20-1 among them.

For these receptors, no antigen is known. Unique molecular identifiers were built into the TCR beta cDNA libraries. MiXCR, applied by TCRdb to the PCR reads, yields one record per CDR3 protein. The sample consists of fewer than 600,000 distinct CDR3 sequences, 40% to 55% of them appearing once. Sequences were obtained from blood. These receptors were collected from a girl aged 5-17 years with multiple sclerosis.

The gene calls are TRBV4-3 and TRBJ2-1, with a tentative D call TRBD2 (5 bases). The germline V and J ends were trimmed by 1 base and 8 bases, with 21 bases remaining between them. CDR1 and CDR2 from the germline V gene are LGHNA and YSLEER. The length of the CDR3 is 17 residues. This chain's CDR3 is CASSQGLREIGVDEQFF. The CDR3 DNA is TGCGCCAGCAGCCAAGGATTACGGGAAATAGGAGTGGATGAGCAGTTCTTC.

The J gene is TRBJ2-3, the V gene TRBV20-1, with 8 bases aligning to TRBD1. CDR1 is DFQATT and CDR2 is SNEGSKA in the germline V gene (reference sequence). V was clipped by 1 base and J by 0 bases; unmatched bases: 6. The CDR3 extends over 16 amino acids. In DNA form, the CDR3 reads TGCAGTGCTAGAGCGGGACAGGAATTTAGCACAGATACGCAGTATTTT. Protein sequence: CSARAGQEFSTDTQYF.

This clonotype was seen a handful of times. The rearrangement joins TRBV28 to TRBJ2-5; tentative D call: TRBD2 (6 bases). Germline V gives CDR1 MDHEN, CDR2 SYDVKM. V was trimmed by 2 bases and J by 9 bases, leaving 7 bases between them. The CDR3 spans 11 residues. DNA of the CDR3: TGTGCCAGCAGTTTAGCGGGGTCCCAGTACTTC. Translation gives CASSLAGSQYF. The complete variable domain, with remaining parts taken from reference TRBV28 and TRBJ2-5, reads DVKVTQSSRYLVKRTGEKVFLECVQDMDHENMFWYRQDPGLGLRLIYFSYDVKMKEKGDIPEGYSVSREKKERFSLILESASTNQTSMYLCASSLAGSQYFGPGTRLLVL.

DNA for the CDR3: TGCAGTGCGAACCCGGGACGCTTGGACATTCAGTACTTC. Its protein is CSANPGRLDIQYF. The V call is TRBV20-1, the J call TRBJ2-4; D assignment may be TRBD1 or TRBD2 (5 bases each). Trimming cost V 6 bases and J 8 bases, with 17 bases left between them. Germline loops: CDR1 DFQATT, CDR2 SNEGSKA (reference sequence). This CDR3 is 13 amino acids long.

The rearrangement joins TRBV7-3 to TRBJ2-3; the match to TRBD2 covers 8 bases. In germline, CDR1 is SGHTA, CDR2 FQGTGA. With 3 bases clipped from V and 5 bases from J, the junction kept 10 bases outside the gene matches. The CDR3 contains 16 residues. CDR3 region: CASSFVPAGVRDTQYF. CDR3 coding DNA: TGTGCCAGCAGCTTCGTTCCAGCGGGAGTAAGAGATACGCAGTATTTT.

This clonotype has just a few counts. The chain is built from TRBV11-3 and TRBJ1-2; TRBD1 agrees at 9 bases. With 3 bases clipped from V and 1 base from J, the junction kept 3 bases outside the gene matches. In germline, CDR1 is SGHNT, CDR2 YENEEA. The CDR3 runs to 15 residues. The CDR3 reads CASSLDRGSNYGYTF. The CDR3 region has the DNA TGTGCCAGCAGCTTGGACAGGGGAAGTAACTATGGCTACACCTTC. The full variable domain, in which reference TRBV11-3 and TRBJ1-2 provide the parts outside the CDR3, is EAGVVQSPRYKIIEKKQPVAFWCNPISGHNTLYWYLQNLGQGPELLIRYENEEAVDDSQLPKDRFSAERLKGVDSTLKIQPAELGDSAVYLCASSLDRGSNYGYTFGSGTRLTVV.

This clonotype was picked up many times. The chain joins TRBV4-1 to TRBJ2-7; D might be TRBD2 (7 bases). The CDR3 loop spans 16 amino acids. Germline assignment: CDR1 MGHRA and CDR2 YSYEKL. V lost 1 base and J 1 base, leaving 14 bases between the germline ends. The CDR3 is CASSQVRGEGSYEQYF. As DNA, the CDR3 is TGCGCCAGCAGCCAAGTTAGGGGGGAGGGATCCTACGAGCAGTACTTC.

This clonotype was detected a few times. V usage is TRBV29-1 and J usage is TRBJ2-3, with D unclear. The CDR3 runs to 12 residues. V was clipped by 0 bases and J by 7 bases, with 8 bases between them. Germline CDR1 is SQVTM and CDR2 is ANQGSEA. The CDR3 protein is CSVEDQSYTQYF. The DNA for the CDR3 is TGCAGCGTTGAAGATCAGAGTTATACGCAGTATTTT.

A word on this clonotype: One end of the junction does not line up with germline, which may come from a read error. The V gene is TRBV10-2, the J gene TRBJ1-2, with D tentatively TRBD1 (5 bases). The germline gives CDR1 WSHSY, CDR2 SAAADI. This CDR3 has 14 amino acids. CDR3 in DNA: TGCGCCAGCACCAGGGAAGGGCCAAACTATGGCTGCACCTTC. Translated: CASTREGPNYGCTF.

V usage is TRBV29-1 and J usage is TRBJ1-2, with a tentative D call TRBD1 (5 bases). Looked up from germline, CDR1 is SQVTM and CDR2 is ANQGSEA. CDR3 length equals 12 residues. The V end lost 4 bases, the J end lost 5 bases, and 11 bases lay between the germline ends. The chain's CDR3 is CSVGREGYGYTF. The CDR3 region has the DNA TGCAGCGTTGGCAGGGAGGGTTATGGCTACACCTTC. The full variable domain, completed using reference TRBV29-1 and TRBJ1-2, is SAVISQKPSRDICQRGTSLTIQCQVDSQVTMMFWYRQQPGQSLTLIATANQGSEATYESGFVIDKFPISRPNLTFSTLTVSNMSPEDSSIYLCSVGREGYGYTFGSGTRLTVV.

The chain links TRBV27 to TRBJ2-3; D ambiguous. Germline assignment: CDR1 MNHEY and CDR2 SMNVEV (reference sequence). With 0 bases removed from V and 1 base from J, the gap between germline ends came to 8 bases. There are 15 residues in the CDR3. The CDR3: CASSLSIRGTDTQYF. Written as DNA, the CDR3 is TGTGCCAGCAGTTTATCGATTAGGGGCACAGATACGCAGTATTTT.

The chain carries TRBV5-1 and TRBJ2-7; no definite D call. Germline lookup yields CDR1 SGHRS and CDR2 YFSETQ. This CDR3 contains 13 residues. V dropped 1 base and J dropped 6 bases, with 11 bases sitting between them. CDR3 amino acids: CASSLRNGAEQYF. The CDR3 bases are TGCGCCAGCAGCTTGCGCAATGGCGCCGAGCAGTACTTC.

This chain links TRBV20-1 with TRBJ1-3; D unresolved. The CDR3 sequence is 13 residues long. The V and J ends lost 3 bases and 0 bases respectively, with 6 bases between them. Germline assignment: CDR1 DFQATT and CDR2 SNEGSKA (reference sequence). Here the CDR3 reads CSASGVSGNTIYF. The CDR3 DNA reads TGCAGTGCTAGCGGAGTCTCTGGAAACACCATATATTTT.

J is TRBJ2-7 and V is TRBV5-1, with a weak D call TRBD2 (6 bases). Germline CDR1 is SGHRS and CDR2 is YFSETQ. The CDR3 covers 14 residues. The ends were cut back, 6 bases at V and 5 bases at J, with 18 bases in the middle. Here the CDR3 DNA reads TGCGCCAGCACCGCCGGGATAGGGAGGAACGAGCAGTACTTC. Its translation: CASTAGIGRNEQYF.

CDR3 loop: CASSLIRDRGAYEQYF. In DNA, the CDR3 is TGTGCCAGCAGCTTAATCCGGGACAGGGGAGCCTACGAGCAGTACTTC. V and J are TRBV7-9 and TRBJ2-7; TRBD1 matches 10 bases. This CDR3 has 16 residues. Per germline, CDR1 SEHNR and CDR2 FQNEAQ (reference sequence). With 2 bases clipped from V and 2 bases from J, the junction kept 6 bases outside the gene matches.

This clonotype appeared a few times. V gene TRBV5-1 combines with J gene TRBJ2-2; TRBD2 might be the D (6 bases). Trimming stripped 4 bases from V and 2 bases from J, with 15 bases between. The CDR3 has 16 residues. Germline CDR1 reads SGHRS; CDR2 reads YFSETQ. The DNA of the CDR3 is TGCGCCAGCAGCCTTGGCGTAGCGGCTAACACCGGGGAGCTGTTTTTT. This translates into CASSLGVAANTGELFF.

A few counts support this clonotype. The rearrangement joins TRBV21-1 to TRBJ2-7; the table names TRBD1, a call not compared with the DNA. TRBV21-1 is noted as a pseudogene. There are 14 residues in the CDR3. The CDR3 DNA is TGTGCCAGCAGCAAAGTGTACAGGGGCTACGAGCAGTACTTC. It encodes CASSKVYRGYEQYF.

V gene TRBV7-6 combines with J gene TRBJ1-2; unclear D gene. The CDR3 loop spans 15 amino acids. Germline V gene sequence: CDR1 SGHVS, CDR2 FNYEAQ. Trimming stripped 2 bases from V and 4 bases from J, with 14 bases between. DNA of the CDR3: TGTGCCAGCAGCTTAAGATTAGAAGACCCCTATGGCTACACCTTC. Amino acid sequence: CASSLRLEDPYGYTF.

The chain joins TRBV29-1 to TRBJ1-1; unclear D gene. Germline V gives CDR1 SQVTM, CDR2 ANQGSEA. Deletions cut 4 bases from V and 1 base from J, with 10 bases between. The CDR3 has 13 residues. CDR3 sequence: CSVARIQNTEAFF. CDR3 DNA sequence: TGCAGCGTTGCGAGAATTCAGAACACTGAAGCTTTCTTT.

The gene calls are TRBV7-2 and TRBJ2-5; TRBD2 is a possible D gene (5 bases). The J call may be mistaken, given a closer DNA end match to TRBJ2-7. The length of the CDR3 is 13 residues. Germline V CDR1 and CDR2: SGHTA, FQGNSA. The CDR3 bases are TGTGCCAGCAGCTTTTTCTCTAGCTCCGAGCAGTACTTC. It encodes CASSFFSSSEQYF.

This chain links TRBV28 with TRBJ2-7, with unresolved D. The CDR3 spans 13 residues. V lost 6 bases and J 0 bases, leaving 9 bases between the germline ends. CDR1 and CDR2 from the germline V gene are MDHEN and SYDVKM. The CDR3 region is CASRNFDSYEQYF. The DNA of the CDR3 is TGTGCCAGCAGGAACTTCGACTCCTACGAGCAGTACTTC.

This clonotype has ten or more counts. The chain has TRBV29-1 and TRBJ2-5; D possibly matches TRBD1 or TRBD2 (5 bases each). Looked up from germline, CDR1 is SQVTM and CDR2 is ANQGSEA. This CDR3 has 13 residues. Trimming took 7 bases from V and 1 from J, leaving 13 bases between them. In DNA form, the CDR3 reads TGCAGCGCCCCGGGACGGAGCCAAGAGACCCAGTACTTC. Its translation: CSAPGRSQETQYF. Drawing the rest from reference TRBV29-1 and TRBJ2-5, the complete variable domain is SAVISQKPSRDICQRGTSLTIQCQVDSQVTMMFWYRQQPGQSLTLIATANQGSEATYESGFVIDKFPISRPNLTFSTLTVSNMSPEDSSIYLCSAPGRSQETQYFGPGTRLLVL.

Notes on this clonotype: The junction does not match germline at one end; this may be a read error. This chain joins TRBV7-8 and TRBJ1-5; D not resolved. Germline V gene lookup returns CDR1 SGHVS and CDR2 FQNEAQ. The CDR3 has 13 residues. Here the CDR3 DNA reads TGTGCCTGCAGCCCACAGAGCAATCAGCCCCAGCATTTT. This sequence encodes CACSPQSNQPQHF. The whole variable domain, remainder taken from reference TRBV7-8 and TRBJ1-5, is GAGVSQSPRYKVAKRGQDVALRCDPISGHVSLFWYQQALGQGPEFLTYFQNEAQLDKSGLPSDRFFAERPEGSVSTLKIQRTQQEDSAVYLCACSPQSNQPQHFGDGTRLSIL.